The 22 T cell receptor beta chains given below trace back to one sample, sequenced in a study of blood T cell repertoires in COVID-19. The assay was immunoSEQ multiplex PCR, and TCRdb's table has in-frame clones only and misses some. In the table there are approximately 260,000 clones, 70% to 90% of which are singletons. The sequenced sample was peripheral blood. Receptors originate from a woman in her thirties or forties with acute or convalescent COVID-19.

This chain links TRBV5-1 with TRBJ1-2; a possible D gene is TRBD1 (6 bases). The CDR3 loop spans 16 amino acids. Between the trimmed V and J ends, which lost 4 bases and 8 bases, there was a span of 24 bases. Germline lookup yields CDR1 SGHRS and CDR2 YFSETQ. The CDR3 loop reads CASSRQVRRSWRGYTF. The CDR3 nucleotides read TGCGCCAGCAGCCGACAGGTAAGGCGCAGCTGGCGGGGCTACACCTTC.

V and J are TRBV19 and TRBJ1-4, with D maybe TRBD1 (5 bases). The CDR3 covers 16 residues. Trimming removed 2 bases at V and 0 bases at J, with 10 bases between. Germline V gives CDR1 LNHDA, CDR2 SQIVND (reference sequence). The CDR3 protein is CASSIRGKTTNEKLFF. The CDR3 bases are TGTGCCAGTAGTATACGGGGGAAGACAACTAATGAAAAACTGTTTTTT. The complete variable domain, with remaining parts taken from reference TRBV19 and TRBJ1-4, reads DGGITQSPKYLFRKEGQNVTLSCEQNLNHDAMYWYRQDPGQGLRLIYYSQIVNDFQKGDIAEGYSVSREKKESFPLTVTSAQKNPTAFYLCASSIRGKTTNEKLFFGSGTQLSVL.

V and J are TRBV5-5 and TRBJ1-1, with 8 nucleotides matching TRBD1. This CDR3 has 16 residues. The germline gives CDR1 SGHKS, CDR2 YYEKEE (reference sequence). V lost 2 bases to trimming and J lost 0 bases; unmatched junction nucleotides: 6. The CDR3 nucleotides read TGTGCCAGCAGCTTCGGGCAGGGGGCCATGAACACTGAAGCTTTCTTT. Protein sequence: CASSFGQGAMNTEAFF.

The chain recombines TRBV7-2 with TRBJ2-4; possibly TRBD2 for D (6 bases). CDR3 length: 16 residues. The V and J ends lost 5 bases and 3 bases respectively, with 17 bases between them. Per germline, CDR1 SGHTA and CDR2 FQGNSA. CDR3 protein: CASSPRWGVVKNIQYF. CDR3 coding DNA: TGTGCCAGCAGCCCTCGGTGGGGGGTAGTCAAAAACATTCAGTACTTC. Combining the CDR3 with reference TRBV7-2 and TRBJ2-4 gives the whole variable domain GAGVSQSPSNKVTEKGKDVELRCDPISGHTALYWYRQSLGQGLEFLIYFQGNSAPDKSGLPSDRFSAERTGGSVSTLTIQRTQQEDSAVYLCASSPRWGVVKNIQYFGAGTRLSVL.

The chain employs TRBV5-4 and TRBJ2-1; 8 bases map to TRBD1. Germline loops: CDR1 SGHNT, CDR2 YYREEE (reference sequence). The CDR3 is 14 amino acids. Trimming removed 5 bases from V and 5 bases from J; junction bases left unmatched: 6. The CDR3 here is CASSPGGADNEQFF. The CDR3 bases are TGTGCCAGCAGTCCAGGGGGCGCCGACAATGAGCAGTTCTTC.

V gene TRBV9 combines with J gene TRBJ2-5, with 9 bases that match TRBD2. This CDR3 has 16 amino acids. The V and J ends lost 3 bases and 5 bases, in that order; junction bases with no gene match: 11. Germline V lookup: CDR1 SGDLS, CDR2 YYNGEE. CDR3: CASSGGTSPGVETQYF. The DNA for the CDR3 is TGTGCCAGCAGCGGTGGGACTAGCCCAGGGGTGGAGACCCAGTACTTC.

V usage is TRBV27 and J usage is TRBJ1-1; the D gene is possibly TRBD1 (5 bases). CDR3 length: 14 residues. Germline CDR1 is MNHEY and CDR2 is SMNVEV (reference sequence). The V end lost 5 bases, the J end lost 8 bases, and 18 bases lay between the germline ends. Here the CDR3 DNA reads TGTGCCAGCAGTGCCCTCGATAGGCAGGGAGAAGCTTTCTTT. It specifies CASSALDRQGEAFF.

The chain recombines TRBV20-1 with TRBJ1-5, with no clear D. The V gene's germline CDR1 is DFQATT and CDR2 SNEGSKA (reference sequence). Trimming took 3 bases from V and 6 from J, leaving 9 bases between them. This CDR3 has 12 residues. The CDR3 loop is CSASRSGQPQHF. In nucleotides, the CDR3 is TGCAGTGCTAGTCGGTCGGGTCAGCCCCAGCATTTT.

The chain is built from TRBV27 and TRBJ1-4; TRBD1 matches at 11 bases. Losses at the gene ends were 3 bases for V and 8 bases for J; bases not matched to a gene: 2. This CDR3 contains 14 residues. The germline V gene has CDR1 MNHEY and CDR2 SMNVEV (reference sequence). The CDR3 loop reads CASSFGTGGEKLFF. CDR3 nucleotide sequence: TGTGCCAGCAGTTTTGGGACAGGGGGAGAAAAACTGTTTTTT.

The J gene is TRBJ1-2, the V gene TRBV5-1; D is unclear. Per germline, CDR1 SGHRS and CDR2 YFSETQ. The CDR3 is 14 residues long. V gave up 0 bases and J gave up 2 bases, with 8 bases separating them. The CDR3 nucleotides are TGCGCCAGCAGCTTGGCCGACGGGAACTATGGCTACACCTTC. Protein sequence: CASSLADGNYGYTF.

The chain carries TRBV30 and TRBJ1-2; TRBD1 is a possible D gene (5 bases). Germline assignment: CDR1 GTSNPN and CDR2 SVGIG (reference sequence). The V end was cut by 6 bases, the J end by 1 base, with 21 bases between. The CDR3 contains 16 residues. The chain's CDR3 is CACTTYRSPLNYGYTF. In DNA, the CDR3 is TGTGCCTGTACAACCTACAGGTCTCCGCTTAACTATGGCTACACCTTC.

This chain uses TRBV12-5 with TRBJ1-1; no firm D call. Germline CDR1 and CDR2: LGHNT and FRNRAP. Trimming stripped 0 bases from V and 3 bases from J, with 29 bases between. This CDR3 is built from 21 residues. The CDR3 loop is CASGLVRTPQLRAVSYTEAFF. The CDR3 DNA follows: TGTGCTAGTGGTTTGGTACGGACGCCCCAGTTGAGGGCGGTTTCGTACACTGAAGCTTTCTTT.

The CDR3 DNA is TGTGCCAGTAGTATTGGGGGACTCCTGTCGACTAATGAAAAACTGTTTTTT. Encoded protein: CASSIGGLLSTNEKLFF. The genes are TRBV19 and TRBJ1-4; possibly TRBD1 for D (5 bases). The V and J ends lost 3 bases and 2 bases respectively, with 16 bases between them. This CDR3 is built from 17 residues. Germline-derived CDR1 and CDR2 are LNHDA and SQIVND (reference sequence).

This sequence joins TRBV9 and TRBJ2-7; D is possibly TRBD1 (6 bases). The CDR3 runs to 15 residues. Trimming removed 2 bases at V and 2 bases at J, with 14 bases between. CDR1 and CDR2 from the germline V gene are SGDLS and YYNGEE. The CDR3: CASSVYRVGTYEQYV. The DNA of the CDR3 is TGTGCCAGCAGCGTGTACAGGGTGGGAACCTACGAGCAGTACGTC.

V and J are TRBV18 and TRBJ2-1, with D hard to call. The V end was cut by 1 base, the J end by 8 bases, with 12 bases between. Germline CDR1 reads KGHSH; CDR2 reads LQKENI. There are 14 residues in the CDR3. The CDR3 region has the DNA TGTGCCAGCTCACCACTAGCACCAGCGCATGAGCAGTTCTTC. This gives the protein CASSPLAPAHEQFF. The variable domain in full, completed from reference TRBV18 and TRBJ2-1, reads NAGVMQNPRHLVRRRGQEARLRCSPMKGHSHVYWYRQLPEEGLKFMVYLQKENIIDESGMPKERFSAEFPKEGPSILRIQQVVRGDSAAYFCASSPLAPAHEQFFGPGTRLTVL.

V usage is TRBV2 and J usage is TRBJ1-3; D uncertain. V was shortened by 5 bases and J by 4 bases, with 6 bases between the two germline ends. The CDR3 totals 12 residues. Germline CDR1 and CDR2: SNHLY and FYNNEI. Written as DNA, the CDR3 is TGTGCCAGCAGTCCGCAGGGAAACACCATATATTTT. It yields the protein CASSPQGNTIYF.

This chain's CDR3 is CASSLNGGVIEAFF. In DNA, the CDR3 is TGTGCCAGCAGCTTGAACGGAGGCGTGATTGAAGCTTTCTTT. This chain connects TRBV5-6 to TRBJ1-1; D not certain. Germline CDR1 is SGHDT and CDR2 is YYEEEE. The CDR3 has 14 amino acids. V was cut by 1 base and J by 7 bases, with 14 bases left in between.

CDR3 residues: CAWRRDRGSTEAFF. CDR3 nucleotides: TGTGCCTGGAGAAGAGACAGGGGGAGCACTGAAGCTTTCTTT. V usage is TRBV30 and J usage is TRBJ1-1; 9 bases match TRBD1. CDR1 and CDR2 from the germline V gene are GTSNPN and SVGIG (reference sequence). Trimming cost V 3 bases and J 4 bases; bases outside gene matches: 6. The CDR3 covers 14 residues. Drawing the rest from reference TRBV30 and TRBJ1-1, the complete variable domain is SQTIHQWPATLVQPVGSPLSLECTVEGTSNPNLYWYRQAAGRGLQLLFYSVGIGQISSEVPQNLSASRPQDRQFILSSKKLLLSDSGFYLCAWRRDRGSTEAFFGQGTRLTVV.

V and J are TRBV3-1 (or the pseudogene TRBV3-2) and TRBJ1-1; 7 bases are a match to TRBD1. CDR1 and CDR2 (germline): LGHDT, YNNKEL (reference sequence). The CDR3 spans 15 residues. The junction had 3 bases not matched to a gene; V was cut back by 1 base and J by 1 base. This CDR3 is CASSQGDRANTEAFF. As DNA, the CDR3 is TGTGCCAGCAGCCAAGGAGACAGGGCGAACACTGAAGCTTTCTTT.

CDR3 in amino acids: CASRKTGEGTEQFF. The DNA for the CDR3 is TGTGCCAGTAGAAAAACCGGGGAGGGTACTGAGCAGTTCTTC. The V gene is TRBV19, the J gene TRBJ2-1; 7 nucleotides line up with TRBD2. CDR3 length equals 14 residues. Germline V gives CDR1 LNHDA, CDR2 SQIVND (reference sequence). V lost 6 bases to trimming and J lost 9 bases; unmatched junction nucleotides: 11.

This chain uses TRBV4-1 with TRBJ1-2; D might be TRBD1 (6 bases). Per germline, CDR1 MGHRA and CDR2 YSYEKL. The CDR3 is 15 residues long. V dropped 1 base and J dropped 6 bases, with 15 bases sitting between them. The CDR3 is CASSQAEAGADGYTF. DNA for the CDR3: TGCGCCAGCAGCCAAGCGGAAGCAGGGGCGGATGGCTACACCTTC.

CDR3 residues: CASSLYRGRDGYTF. CDR3 in DNA: TGTGCCAGCAGCTTGTATAGGGGGAGGGACGGCTACACCTTC. The chain is built from TRBV5-8 and TRBJ1-2, with D possibly matching TRBD1 (6 bases). CDR3 size: 14 residues. Germline V gene lookup returns CDR1 SGHTS and CDR2 YDEGEE. With 1 base removed from V and 8 bases from J, the gap between germline ends came to 15 bases.